The table lists the clone carrying this T cell receptor (beta chain) with many counts. Its specificity is unknown. This sample was included in a study of T cells in Graves' hyperthyroidism and ophthalmopathy. Overall study findings and caveats: Most expanded thyroid clonotypes above 0.001 recurred in blood.

CDR1 and CDR2 from the germline V gene are SGHNT and YENEEA. The CDR3 loop spans 13 amino acids. The ends were cut back, 5 bases at V and 12 bases at J, with 20 bases in the middle. Together with thyroid ultrasound, orbital computed tomography, serum thyroxine and TRAb, clinical symptoms were used for diagnoses. The source of the PBMCs was 10 ml of fresh peripheral blood. Amplified TCR beta CDR3 regions came from RNA transcripts. The TCR CDR3 was amplified in a first-round RT-PCR using the HTBI primer set. TCRdb re-called the multiplex PCR reads with MiXCR, one entry per CDR3 protein. The top ten hold 28% of the sample, which has 300,000 to 500,000 distinct CDR3 sequences, around an eighth seen once.

The chain joins TRBV11-3 to TRBJ2-7; perhaps TRBD2 as D (6 bases). Sequencing was done on a sample of blood. This clonotype was sampled from a man between 45 and 60 years old with Graves' ophthalmopathy. In nucleotides, the CDR3 is TGTGCCAGCAGCCGAACCGGGACTTCCGATCCGTACTTC. Its protein is CASSRTGTSDPYF.